Included here is one T cell receptor beta chain sequence, with context. No antigen is known for it. The germline V gene encodes CDR1 LNHDA and CDR2 SQIVND (reference sequence). V lost 3 bases and J 9 bases, leaving 18 bases between the germline ends. The CDR3 has 15 residues. The record originates from a study of T cell responses to AZD1222 COVID-19 vaccine. Study-level background: Second-dose intervals near 4 or 12 weeks were combined. Notes on the study in general: The donor cohort was predominantly white British with a female majority, and clonal diversity may have been underestimated. At baseline, just five to seven AZD1222 recipients tested seropositive. After the peak T cell response, and only then, were repertoires sampled.

Assay: immunoSEQ multiplex PCR; the TCRdb copy retains only in-frame clones and omits some. The profile shows more than 85,000 clones, 70% to 90% of them singletons. The receptor's source is an adult in good health. The material sequenced was peripheral blood, taken on day 0 of AZD1222 vaccination. The chain links TRBV19 to TRBJ2-1; D is perhaps TRBD2 (7 bases). The CDR3 DNA reads as TGTGCCAGTAGTATCTTCGGGGGCCCTAGCGGTGAGCAGTTCTTC. Amino acids: CASSIFGGPSGEQFF.